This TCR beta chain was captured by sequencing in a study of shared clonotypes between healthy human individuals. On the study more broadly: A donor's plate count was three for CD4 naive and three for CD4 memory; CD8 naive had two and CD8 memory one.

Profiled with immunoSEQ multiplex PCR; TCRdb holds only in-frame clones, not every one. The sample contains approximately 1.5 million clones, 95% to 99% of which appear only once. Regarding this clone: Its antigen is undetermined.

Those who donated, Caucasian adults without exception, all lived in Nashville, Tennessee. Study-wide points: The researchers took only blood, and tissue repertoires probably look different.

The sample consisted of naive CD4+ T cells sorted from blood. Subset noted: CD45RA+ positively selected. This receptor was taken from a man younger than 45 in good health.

The CDR3 nucleotides are TGTGCCAGCAGCCCTAGAGAGGGTAACTATGGCTACACCTTC. Encoded protein: CASSPREGNYGYTF. This chain links TRBV21-1 with TRBJ1-2. TRBV21-1 is given as a pseudogene. The CDR3 is 14 residues long.